Below, 21 T cell receptor beta chains from the same sample are listed, as sequenced in a study of tumor-infiltrating lymphocytes in primary liver carcinoma. Researchers generated TCR beta cDNA from approximately 500 ng of total RNA, relying on a constant-region primer. What produced the TCR beta libraries was three nested multiplex PCR rounds using slightly modified ARM-PCR. Each of the first two PCR rounds ran about 9 cycles with TRBV1-TRBV30 forward and C-beta reverse primers. TCRdb analysed the multiplex PCR reads with MiXCR anew, one entry per CDR3 protein. The sample gives 310,000 or so distinct CDR3 sequences, 65% of which show up once; roughly 6.5% is in the top ten. They got blood RNA out of unsorted whole blood and also pulled out germline DNA. Sequencing was performed on peripheral blood. All receptors derive from a man in his forties or fifties with primary liver carcinoma and hepatitis B virus infection.

The chain couples TRBV11-2 to TRBJ2-7, with a weak D call TRBD1 (5 bases). The CDR3 has 16 residues. CDR1 is SGHAT and CDR2 is FQNNGV in the germline V gene. Trimming left V 5 bases short and J 7 bases short, with 24 bases between. The CDR3 nucleotides are TGTGCCAGCAGCCCCTACCTCGTGACAGTGGGCTATGAGCAGTACTTC. Encoded protein: CASSPYLVTVGYEQYF.

The chain links TRBV5-6 to TRBJ2-3, with 10 bases identical to TRBD1. Germline V gene lookup returns CDR1 SGHDT and CDR2 YYEEEE. J lost 3 bases, V lost 3 bases, and 4 bases had no gene match. The CDR3 is 15 amino acids. CDR3 sequence: CASSSGQGGTDTQYF. The CDR3 DNA sequence: TGTGCCAGCAGCTCTGGACAGGGGGGTACAGATACGCAGTATTTT.

Regarding this clonotype: Because it lacks the conserved phenylalanine or tryptophan at the end, this CDR3 is likely a read error. The gene calls are TRBV28 and TRBJ1-6; 9 bases match TRBD1. Germline V lookup: CDR1 MDHEN, CDR2 SYDVKM. This CDR3 has 14 residues. As DNA, the CDR3 is TGTGTCAGCAGCTCGGGACAGGGCTCTTCACCCCTCCACTCT. Translated: CVSSSGQGSSPLHS.

As regards this clonotype: One end of the junction varies from germline; a read error may be responsible. CDR3 residues: CATSQVRDSSGGELFF. The CDR3 coding sequence is TGTGCCACCAGCCAAGTAAGGGACAGCTCGGGGGGGGAGCTGTTTTTT. This rearrangement joins TRBV4-2 to TRBJ2-2; the match to TRBD1 covers 7 bases. CDR3 length: 16 amino acids. Germline V gives CDR1 LGHNA, CDR2 YNFKEQ.

This clonotype was seen repeatedly, ten times or more. The chain links TRBV6-2 or TRBV6-3 to TRBJ2-7, with 15 bases identical to TRBD2. CDR3 length: 16 residues. The V gene end was trimmed by 7 bases and the J gene end by 8 bases; junction bases not matched to a gene: 12. The germline gives CDR1 MNHEY, CDR2 SVGEGT. The CDR3 nucleotides read TGTGCCAGCAATACCGGGACTAGCGGGAGGAGAGGGCAGCAGTACTTC. Encoded protein: CASNTGTSGRRGQQYF.

As concerns this clonotype: Just one base apart from a much larger clone, this may be a read error. The chain has TRBV6-5 and TRBJ1-1; possibly TRBD1 for D (6 bases). Germline V gene sequence: CDR1 MNHEY, CDR2 SVGAGI. This CDR3 has 14 residues. Between the trimmed V and J ends, which lost 3 bases and 4 bases, there was a span of 12 bases. The CDR3 protein is CASSYDVGGTEAFF. CDR3 DNA: TGTGCCAGCAGTTATGACGTAGGGGGCACTGAAGCTTTCTTT.

The chain uses TRBV10-1 and TRBJ2-2; D perhaps matches TRBD2 (5 bases). The germline V gene has CDR1 WNHNN and CDR2 SYGVQD (reference sequence). CDR3 length: 13 amino acids. V shed 5 bases and J shed 6 bases, with 10 bases lying between them. The chain's CDR3 is CASSPSGAGELFF. In DNA form, the CDR3 reads TGCGCCAGCAGTCCTTCCGGGGCCGGGGAGCTGTTTTTT.

Details on this clonotype: One junction end disagrees with the germline gene, perhaps due to a read error. This sequence joins TRBV6-2 or TRBV6-3 and TRBJ2-1; TRBD2 matches 8 bases. Germline lookup yields CDR1 MNHEY and CDR2 SVGEGT. This CDR3 is 20 amino acids long. The CDR3 here is CASSSYGPTSGSITYNERFF. CDR3 sequence (DNA): TGTGCCAGCAGTTCTTATGGTCCTACTAGCGGAAGTATCACCTACAATGAGCGGTTCTTC.

Details on this clonotype: At one end the junction does not follow the germline gene, possibly because of a read error. The rearrangement joins TRBV11-2 to TRBJ2-3; tentative D call: TRBD2 (10 bases). In germline, CDR1 is SGHAT, CDR2 FQNNGV. The length of the CDR3 is 20 residues. CDR3: CASSWTGDITAGGVTDTQYF. The DNA of the CDR3 is TGTGCCAGCAGCTGGACAGGGGATATAACAGCGGGAGGGGTCACAGATACCCAGTATTTT. The entire variable domain, with the rest obtained from reference TRBV11-2 and TRBJ2-3, is as follows: EAGVAQSPRYKIIEKRQSVAFWCNPISGHATLYWYQQILGQGPKLLIQFQNNGVVDDSQLPKDRFSAERLKGVDSTLKIQPAKLEDSAVYLCASSWTGDITAGGVTDTQYFGPGTRLTVL.

Concerning this clonotype itself: The junction departs from the called germline gene at one end, perhaps through a read error. The chain is built from TRBV29-1 and TRBJ2-3; no clear D gene. CDR3 size: 16 residues. Germline CDR1 SQVTM, CDR2 ANQGSEA. The chain's CDR3 is CSVDSAPERSTDTHYF. The DNA of the CDR3 is TGCAGCGTTGATTCGGCTCCGGAAAGGAGTACAGATACGCATTATTTT.

V is TRBV30 and J is TRBJ1-2, with D possibly being TRBD1 (6 bases). V lost 0 bases and J lost 5, with 16 bases in between. CDR1 and CDR2 from the germline V gene are GTSNPN and SVGIG (reference sequence). This CDR3 has 15 amino acids. CDR3 sequence: CAWSVQGTADYGYTF. The CDR3 DNA follows: TGTGCCTGGAGTGTCCAGGGGACGGCTGATTATGGCTACACCTTC. Full variable domain (remainder filled in from reference TRBV30 and TRBJ1-2): SQTIHQWPATLVQPVGSPLSLECTVEGTSNPNLYWYRQAAGRGLQLLFYSVGIGQISSEVPQNLSASRPQDRQFILSSKKLLLSDSGFYLCAWSVQGTADYGYTFGSGTRLTVV.

As to this clonotype: A junction end diverges from the germline sequence, so it may reflect a read error. The chain is built from TRBV10-3 and TRBJ2-3, with 7 bases matching TRBD1. This CDR3 region has 12 residues. Germline V CDR1 and CDR2: ENHRY, SYGVKD. The CDR3 region has the DNA TGTGCCATCAGTGGAGGGGACAGTACGCAGTGTTTT. Translating gives CAISGGDSTQCF.

In the case of this clonotype: This is likely a read error, given that the CDR3 carries no conserved phenylalanine or tryptophan at its end. No DNA is shown, since the ends of the CDR3 on it are uncertain; the CDR3 is the one TCRdb lists. This chain joins TRBV6-2 or TRBV6-3 and TRBJ2-6. Germline lookup yields CDR1 MNHEY and CDR2 SVGEGT. The CDR3 extends over 15 residues, inclusive of both ends. The CDR3 sequence: CASSYGVVGANVRTS.

As to this clonotype: Relative to the germline gene, one junction end is altered; a read error may explain this. This rearrangement joins TRBV11-2 to TRBJ2-1; 13 bases match TRBD2. This CDR3 is 18 amino acids long. The V gene's germline CDR1 is SGHAT and CDR2 FQNNGV. CDR3 nucleotides: TGTGTCAGCAGCTTTCGACTAGCGGGAGGTACCTCCTACAATGAACAGTTCTTC. Residues: CVSSFRLAGGTSYNEQFF. Variable domain in full (rest from reference TRBV11-2 and TRBJ2-1): EAGVAQSPRYKIIEKRQSVAFWCNPISGHATLYWYQQILGQGPKLLIQFQNNGVVDDSQLPKDRFSAERLKGVDSTLKIQPAKLEDSAVYLCVSSFRLAGGTSYNEQFFGPGTRLTVL.

As for this clonotype: The CDR3 does not end in the conserved phenylalanine or tryptophan, so this is likely a read error. This rearrangement joins TRBV5-1 to TRBJ2-1; 10 nucleotides align to TRBD1. V trimming: 4 bases; J trimming: 8 bases; junction bases outside the gene matches: 6. The CDR3 contains 14 residues. Germline CDR1 and CDR2: SGHRS and YFSETQ. The CDR3 spells CASSRDRGLDEQFL. CDR3 bases: TGCGCCAGCAGCAGGGACAGGGGTCTCGATGAGCAGTTCTTA.

This chain joins TRBV30 and TRBJ1-5; maybe TRBD1 (5 bases). The length of the CDR3 is 14 residues. From germline, CDR1 is GTSNPN and CDR2 SVGIG (reference sequence). V was clipped by 3 bases and J by 6 bases, with 15 bases between them. The CDR3, as DNA: TGTGCCTGGAGCTCGGGGAGGGGCAGTCAGCCCCAGCATTTT. Residues: CAWSSGRGSQPQHF.

In this sample, this clonotype turned up many times. The chain carries TRBV4-3 and TRBJ2-5; 8 bases align to TRBD2. Germline values: CDR1 LGHNA, CDR2 YSLEER. The CDR3 runs 16 residues. V shed 0 bases, J shed 5 bases, and the junction held 8 bases outside the gene matches. CDR3 DNA: TGCGCCAGCAGCCAAGATTGGGGGTCTAGCGGGGAGACCCAGTACTTC. This sequence encodes CASSQDWGSSGETQYF.

Regarding this clonotype: The CDR3 does not close with the conserved phenylalanine or tryptophan, likely indicating a read error. The CDR3 spells CASSQGQGLNEQFI. The CDR3 DNA is TGTGCCAGCAGCCAGGGACAGGGTTTAAATGAGCAGTTCATC. V is TRBV11-3 and J is TRBJ2-1; 9 bases map to TRBD1. The germline gives CDR1 SGHNT, CDR2 YENEEA. The CDR3 sequence is 14 residues long. J gave up 7 bases and V 5 bases, and 6 bases lay outside the gene matches.

The J gene is TRBJ2-1, the V gene TRBV11-2, with D tentatively TRBD2 (6 bases). The V gene's germline CDR1 is SGHAT and CDR2 FQNNGV. The CDR3 consists of 14 residues. Trimming cost V 7 bases and J 3 bases, with 13 bases left between them. CDR3 in amino acids: CASNLGLFYNEQFF. Written as DNA, the CDR3 is TGTGCCAGCAACTTGGGACTGTTCTACAATGAGCAGTTCTTC.

This clonotype showed up just once. V usage is TRBV27 and J usage is TRBJ1-2, with 10 bases aligning to TRBD1. CDR1 and CDR2 (germline): MNHEY, SMNVEV (reference sequence). Trimming at V came to 5 bases and at J to 3 bases, leaving 6 bases not matched to a gene. The CDR3 is 15 residues long. CDR3 residues: CASSGPGTGDYGYTF. CDR3 bases: TGTGCCAGCAGTGGCCCCGGGACAGGGGACTATGGCTACACCTTC.

The chain recombines TRBV11-2 with TRBJ2-4, with D possibly matching TRBD1 (5 bases). The V end lost 8 bases, the J end lost 5 bases, and 28 bases lay between the germline ends. Germline assignment: CDR1 SGHAT and CDR2 FQNNGV. The CDR3 contains 18 residues. Here the CDR3 DNA reads TGTGCCAGCGGCCCAACTGGGGCTTCCACGGTCGCCGAAAACATTCAGTACTTC. This sequence encodes CASGPTGASTVAENIQYF.